Each of the 21 T cell receptor beta chains below was sequenced from the same sample in a study of tumor-infiltrating lymphocytes in primary liver carcinoma. Researchers generated TCR beta cDNA from approximately 500 ng of total RNA, relying on a constant-region primer. Generation of the TCR beta libraries relied on three nested multiplex PCR rounds using slightly modified ARM-PCR. PCR rounds one and two used TRBV1-TRBV30 forward primers with a C-beta reverse primer for roughly 9 cycles each. One entry per CDR3 protein results from TCRdb running MiXCR on the multiplex PCR reads. The table includes more than 85,000 distinct CDR3 sequences, approximately 78% detected once. The approximately 20-31 mg bulk tissue piece was not sorted before simultaneous RNA and DNA extraction. Sequenced sample: liver tumor tissue from sampling region 3. Noted subset: tumor region T3, left-lateral pole. These receptors all stem from a man in his forties with primary liver carcinoma and hepatitis B virus infection.

This clonotype was observed a few times. The junction departs from the called germline gene at one end, perhaps through a read error. The V and J genes are TRBV6-1 and TRBJ2-1; TRBD2 aligns across 7 bases. This CDR3 region has 15 residues. Germline lookup yields CDR1 MNHNS and CDR2 SASEGT. The CDR3 DNA is TGTGCCAGCAGTCCTCGGACTAACGGGAGGTATGAACAGTTCTTC. Its protein is CASSPRTNGRYEQFF.

The chain employs TRBV29-1 and TRBJ2-3, with a possible D match to TRBD1 (5 bases). V gave up 3 bases and J gave up 10 bases, with 23 bases separating them. Germline V gives CDR1 SQVTM, CDR2 ANQGSEA. The CDR3 extends over 15 amino acids. CDR3 region: CSVEGRAGITNAQYF. CDR3 nucleotide sequence: TGCAGCGTTGAGGGCAGGGCCGGCATCACAAATGCGCAGTATTTT.

To note about this clonotype: At one end, the junction sequence differs from germline, possibly due to a read error. The rearrangement uses TRBV6-5 and TRBJ2-7; 8 bases map to TRBD1. There are 17 residues in the CDR3. CDR1 is MNHEY and CDR2 is SVGAGI in the germline V gene. CDR3 coding DNA: TGTGCCAGCAGTGCTATGACAGGGGCGACTCGACGTTACGAGCGGTACTTC. It yields the protein CASSAMTGATRRYERYF.

This clonotype was counted a single time. The junction and the germline gene differ at one end; a read error may be behind it. This chain connects TRBV11-3 to TRBJ1-1; the D is unclear. Germline values: CDR1 SGHNT, CDR2 YENEEA. The CDR3 loop spans 13 amino acids. The CDR3 DNA reads as TGTGCCAGCAGCTCAGAAGTGAACACTGAAGCTTTATTT. It translates to CASSSEVNTEALF.

About this clonotype: One end of the junction is discordant with germline, which a read error may explain. The V gene is TRBV11-2, the J gene TRBJ2-7; D unclear. The germline V gene has CDR1 SGHAT and CDR2 FQNNGV. The CDR3 totals 13 residues. Here the CDR3 reads CASSLGQLYEQYF. In DNA, the CDR3 is TGTGCCAGCAGCCTTGGTCAGCTCTACGAGCAGTATTTC.

Worth noting for this clonotype: No conserved phenylalanine or tryptophan is present at the end of the CDR3, so a read error is the likely explanation. This rearrangement joins TRBV28 to TRBJ1-2, with a weak D call TRBD1 (6 bases). Trimming shortened V by 7 bases and J by 4 bases, and 16 bases separated the two germline ends. CDR1 and CDR2 (germline): MDHEN, SYDVKM. The CDR3 sequence is 14 residues long. The CDR3 coding sequence is TGTGCCAGCACTCCGAACAGGGCTGGCTATGGCTACACCTAC. Translating gives CASTPNRAGYGYTY.

Concerning this clonotype: The conserved closing phenylalanine or tryptophan is absent in this CDR3, likely reflecting a read error. This chain links TRBV6-1 with TRBJ1-5; possibly TRBD1 for D (5 bases). CDR3 length equals 16 residues. Germline CDR1 MNHNS, CDR2 SASEGT. For the CDR3, the DNA is TGTGCCAGCACCTCGGGGGGGGGACGGAACCATCAGCCACAGCATTCT. As protein: CASTSGGGRNHQPQHS.

Of note for this clonotype: Because the CDR3 is missing its conserved closing phenylalanine or tryptophan, this is likely a read error. The rearrangement uses TRBV29-1 and TRBJ2-7; D may be TRBD1 or TRBD2 (5 bases each). CDR3 length equals 16 residues. CDR1 SQVTM and CDR2 ANQGSEA come from the germline V gene. DNA for the CDR3: TGCCGCGCCATAACATCTGGGACCGGCACTCCCTACGAGCAGTACCTC. Translation: CRAITSGTGTPYEQYL.

In this sample, this clonotype turned up once. The chain has TRBV12-3 or TRBV12-4 and TRBJ1-4; no clear D. CDR3 length: 16 residues. V was cut by 10 bases and J by 6 bases, with 24 bases left in between. The CDR3 DNA sequence: TGTGCCAACAATCACGAATGGCGGACCCCTGATGAAAAACTGTTTTTT. This translates into CANNHEWRTPDEKLFF.

There are a few counts of this clonotype. A read error may explain this, as a much larger clone is one base away. The J gene is TRBJ1-5, the V gene TRBV28, with D possibly TRBD1 on 6 matching bases. Per the germline V gene, CDR1 is MDHEN and CDR2 is SYDVKM. CDR3 length: 16 residues. Between the trimmed V and J ends, which lost 4 bases and 3 bases, there was a span of 16 bases. The CDR3 coding sequence is TGTGCCAGCAGTTCGCAGGGGCGGTGGAACAATCAGCCCCAGCATTTT. It yields the protein CASSSQGRWNNQPQHF.

As for this clonotype: One end of the junction is discordant with germline, which a read error may explain. The chain has TRBV29-1 and TRBJ1-2; D gene ambiguous. Germline CDR1 SQVTM, CDR2 ANQGSEA. The CDR3 has 10 amino acids. This CDR3 is CSAQDGGYPF. CDR3 coding DNA: TGCAGCGCTCAGGATGGAGGTTACCCCTTC.

This chain joins TRBV11-2 and TRBJ2-5; either TRBD1 or TRBD2 may fit D (5 bases each). CDR3 length: 15 amino acids. V was pared by 5 bases and J by 2 bases, with 15 bases between. Germline-derived CDR1 and CDR2 are SGHAT and FQNNGV. The DNA of the CDR3 is TGTGCCAGCAGCGTAGGGGTCAGCGGACAAGAGACCCAGTACTTC. This gives the protein CASSVGVSGQETQYF.

This clonotype was counted at least ten times. The chain couples TRBV5-1 to TRBJ2-5; D may be TRBD2 (5 bases). This CDR3 has 14 residues. The germline V gene encodes CDR1 SGHRS and CDR2 YFSETQ. Trimming shortened V by 5 bases and J by 0 bases, and 11 bases separated the two germline ends. CDR3 amino acids: CASRRGSYQETQYF. DNA for the CDR3: TGCGCCAGCAGGCGAGGGAGTTACCAAGAGACCCAGTACTTC.

As to this clonotype: In this CDR3 the conserved last residue, phenylalanine or tryptophan, is missing, so a read error is likely. The rearrangement links TRBV6-6 to TRBJ1-1, with 10 nucleotides matching TRBD1. The CDR3 runs to 14 residues. With V trimmed by 6 bases and J by 10 bases, 11 bases remained unmatched. Germline CDR1 reads MNHNY; CDR2 reads SVGAGI (reference sequence). The CDR3 nucleotides read TGTGCCAGCAGATATGACAGGGGGCTTCCTGGAGCTTTCTAT. Its protein product is CASRYDRGLPGAFY.

In the case of this clonotype: Its ends do not fully match the called genes, so a read error is possible. The chain joins TRBV5-5 to TRBJ2-5; D gene unclear. CDR1 and CDR2 (germline): SGHKS, YYEKEE (reference sequence). This CDR3 is built from 13 residues. The DNA for the CDR3 is TGTACCAGCAGCCGAGGACGGCAAGAGACCCAGTACTTC. The encoded protein is CTSSRGRQETQYF. The full variable domain, rest sourced from reference TRBV5-5 and TRBJ2-5, is DAGVTQSPTHLIKTRGQQVTLRCSPISGHKSVSWYQQVLGQGPQFIFQYYEKEERGRGNFPDRFSARQFPNYSSELNVNALLLGDSALYLCTSSRGRQETQYFGPGTRLLVL.

As to this clonotype: A junction end diverges from the germline sequence, so it may reflect a read error. V is TRBV4-2 and J is TRBJ1-5, with D tentatively TRBD1 (6 bases). The V gene's germline CDR1 is LGHNA and CDR2 YNFKEQ. The CDR3 is 19 residues long. The CDR3 sequence is CVSSQGTRGILNSNQPQHF. Written as DNA, the CDR3 is TGTGTCAGCAGCCAGGGGACACGGGGCATCCTGAATAGCAATCAGCCCCAGCATTTT.

Points on this clonotype: Compared with germline, one end of the junction differs, possibly owing to a read error. The CDR3 reads CSAQYTDTQYF. Here the CDR3 DNA reads TGCAGCGCGCAATACACAGATACACAGTATTTT. This chain connects TRBV29-1 to TRBJ2-3, with D unresolved. The CDR3 is 11 amino acids. Looked up from germline, CDR1 is SQVTM and CDR2 is ANQGSEA.

As concerns this clonotype: Given a much more abundant clone one base away, this may be a read error. V and J are TRBV7-3 and TRBJ2-3; TRBD1 or TRBD2 may be the D gene (6 bases each). The CDR3 has 14 residues. The V gene's germline CDR1 is SGHTA and CDR2 FQGTGA. The germline V and J ends were trimmed by 1 base and 4 bases, with 9 bases remaining between them. DNA of the CDR3: TGTGCCAGCAGCTTAATTGGGGGGCCAGATACGCAGTATTTT. Encoded protein: CASSLIGGPDTQYF. Full variable domain (remainder filled in from reference TRBV7-3 and TRBJ2-3): GAGVSQTPSNKVTEKGKYVELRCDPISGHTALYWYRQSLGQGPEFLIYFQGTGAADDSGLPNDRFFAVRPEGSVSTLKIQRTERGDSAVYLCASSLIGGPDTQYFGPGTRLTVL.

As for this clonotype: One end of the junction is discordant with germline, which a read error may explain. The rearrangement joins TRBV4-2 to TRBJ2-2; no clear D. Germline V gene data show CDR1 as LGHNA and CDR2 as YNFKEQ. The CDR3 spans 15 residues. CDR3 DNA: TGTGCTAGCAGCCAGTTGACAAACCACACCAGGGAGCTGTTTTTT. Translation: CASSQLTNHTRELFF.

The chain combines TRBV6-2 or TRBV6-3 with TRBJ2-6, with 12 bases identical to TRBD2. Germline V gene sequence: CDR1 MNHEY, CDR2 SVGEGT. This CDR3 has 18 amino acids. The CDR3 protein is CASGTLAGGNSGANVLTF. Here the CDR3 DNA reads TGTGCTAGCGGTACCCTAGCGGGAGGGAACTCTGGGGCCAACGTCCTGACTTTC.

As regards this clonotype: Germline and junction disagree at one end, which may indicate a read error. V is TRBV11-2 and J is TRBJ2-1; 7 positions agree with TRBD1. The germline gives CDR1 SGHAT, CDR2 FQNNGV. The CDR3 runs 15 residues. The CDR3 coding sequence is TGTGCCAGCAGCTTGGGAGACAGGGCCTTCAATGAGAAGTTCTTC. It is translated as CASSLGDRAFNEKFF.